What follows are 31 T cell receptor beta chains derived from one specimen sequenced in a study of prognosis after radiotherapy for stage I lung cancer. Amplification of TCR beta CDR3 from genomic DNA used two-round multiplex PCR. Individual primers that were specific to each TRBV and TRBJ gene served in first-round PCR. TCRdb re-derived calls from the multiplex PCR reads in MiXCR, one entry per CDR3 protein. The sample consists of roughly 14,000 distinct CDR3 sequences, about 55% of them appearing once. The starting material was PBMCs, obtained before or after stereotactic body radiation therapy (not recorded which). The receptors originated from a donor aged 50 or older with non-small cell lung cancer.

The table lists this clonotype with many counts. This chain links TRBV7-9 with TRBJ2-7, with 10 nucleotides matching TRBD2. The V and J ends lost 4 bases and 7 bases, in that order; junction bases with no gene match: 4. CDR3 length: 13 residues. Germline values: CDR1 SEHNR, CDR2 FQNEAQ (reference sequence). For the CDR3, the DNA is TGTGCCAGCAGCTCTAGCGGGAGTGGGGAGCAGTACTTC. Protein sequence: CASSSSGSGEQYF.

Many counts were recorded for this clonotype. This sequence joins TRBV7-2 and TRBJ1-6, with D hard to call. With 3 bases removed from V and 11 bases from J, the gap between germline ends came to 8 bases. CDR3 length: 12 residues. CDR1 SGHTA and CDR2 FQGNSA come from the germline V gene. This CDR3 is CASSFPSAPLHF. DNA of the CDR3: TGTGCCAGCAGCTTCCCTAGTGCACCCCTCCACTTT.

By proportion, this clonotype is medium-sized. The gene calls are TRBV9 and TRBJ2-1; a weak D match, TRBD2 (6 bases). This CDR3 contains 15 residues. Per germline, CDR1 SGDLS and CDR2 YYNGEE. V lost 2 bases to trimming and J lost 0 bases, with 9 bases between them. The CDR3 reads CASSVRGNSYNEQFF. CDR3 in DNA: TGTGCCAGCAGCGTTCGGGGGAACTCCTACAATGAGCAGTTCTTC. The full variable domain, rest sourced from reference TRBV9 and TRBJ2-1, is DSGVTQTPKHLITATGQRVTLRCSPRSGDLSVYWYQQSLDQGLQFLIQYYNGEERAKGNILERFSAQQFPDLHSELNLSSLELGDSALYFCASSVRGNSYNEQFFGPGTRLTVL.

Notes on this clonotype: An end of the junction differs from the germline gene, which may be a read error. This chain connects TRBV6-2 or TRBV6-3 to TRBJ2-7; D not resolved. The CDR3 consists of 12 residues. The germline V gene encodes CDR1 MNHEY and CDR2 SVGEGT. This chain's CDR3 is CASSRYESEHYF. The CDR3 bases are TGTGCCAGCAGTCGCTATGAGTCCGAGCATTACTTC.

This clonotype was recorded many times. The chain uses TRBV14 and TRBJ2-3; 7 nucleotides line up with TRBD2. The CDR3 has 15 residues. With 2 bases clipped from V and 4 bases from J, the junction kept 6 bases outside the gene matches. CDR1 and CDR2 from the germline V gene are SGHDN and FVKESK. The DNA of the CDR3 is TGTGCCAGCAGCCAACAAGCGGGAAGGTCAGATACGCAGTATTTT. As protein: CASSQQAGRSDTQYF.

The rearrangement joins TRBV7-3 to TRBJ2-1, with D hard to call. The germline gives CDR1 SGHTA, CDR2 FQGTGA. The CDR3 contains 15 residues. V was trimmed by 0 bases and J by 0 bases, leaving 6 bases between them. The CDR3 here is CASSLTRNSYNEQFF. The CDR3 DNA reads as TGTGCCAGCAGCTTAACGCGGAACTCCTACAATGAGCAGTTCTTC.

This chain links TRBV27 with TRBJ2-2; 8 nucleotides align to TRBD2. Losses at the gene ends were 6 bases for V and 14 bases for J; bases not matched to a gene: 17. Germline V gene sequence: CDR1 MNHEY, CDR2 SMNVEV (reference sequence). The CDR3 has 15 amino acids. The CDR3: CASRGSGGWAGYLFF. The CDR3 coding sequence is TGTGCCAGCAGAGGGAGCGGGGGATGGGCCGGGTATCTGTTTTTT.

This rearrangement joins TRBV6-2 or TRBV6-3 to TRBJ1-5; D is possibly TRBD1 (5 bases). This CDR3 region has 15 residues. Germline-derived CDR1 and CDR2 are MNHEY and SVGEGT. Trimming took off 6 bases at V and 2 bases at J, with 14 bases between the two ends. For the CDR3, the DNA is TGTGCCAGCAGCCAAGGTCCGGGGGGCAATCAGCCCCAGCATTTT. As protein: CASSQGPGGNQPQHF.

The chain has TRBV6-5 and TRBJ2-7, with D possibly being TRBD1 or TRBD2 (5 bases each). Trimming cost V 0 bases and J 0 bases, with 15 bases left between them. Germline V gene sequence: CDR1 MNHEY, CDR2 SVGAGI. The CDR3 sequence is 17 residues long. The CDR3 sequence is CASSYSAGGTGSYEQYF. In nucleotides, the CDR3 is TGTGCCAGCAGTTACTCCGCTGGGGGAACAGGCTCCTACGAGCAGTACTTC.

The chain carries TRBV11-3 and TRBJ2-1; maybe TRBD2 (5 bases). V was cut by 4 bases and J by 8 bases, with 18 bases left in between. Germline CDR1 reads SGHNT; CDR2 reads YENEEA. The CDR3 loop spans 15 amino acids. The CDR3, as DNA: TGTGCCAGCAGCTCGATAGCGCGAGGGCTCGATGAGCAGTTCTTC. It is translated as CASSSIARGLDEQFF.

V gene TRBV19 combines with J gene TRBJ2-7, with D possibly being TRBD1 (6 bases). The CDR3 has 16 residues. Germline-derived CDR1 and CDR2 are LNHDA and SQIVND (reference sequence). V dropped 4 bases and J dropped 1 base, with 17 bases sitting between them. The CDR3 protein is CASSSRQVPRSYEQYF. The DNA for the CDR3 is TGTGCCAGTAGTAGCCGACAGGTGCCTCGATCCTACGAGCAGTACTTC.

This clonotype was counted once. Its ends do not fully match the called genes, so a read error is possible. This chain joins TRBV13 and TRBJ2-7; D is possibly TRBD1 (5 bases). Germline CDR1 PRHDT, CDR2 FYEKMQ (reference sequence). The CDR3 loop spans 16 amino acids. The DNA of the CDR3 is TGTGCCAACAGCTTAGTCGAAGGACATCTCCCCTACGAGCAGTACTTC. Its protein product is CANSLVEGHLPYEQYF. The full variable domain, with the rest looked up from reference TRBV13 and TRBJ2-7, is AAGVIQSPRHLIKEKRETATLKCYPIPRHDTVYWYQQGPGQDPQFLISFYEKMQSDKGSIPDRFSAQQFSDYHSELNMSSLELGDSALYFCANSLVEGHLPYEQYFGPGTRLTVT.

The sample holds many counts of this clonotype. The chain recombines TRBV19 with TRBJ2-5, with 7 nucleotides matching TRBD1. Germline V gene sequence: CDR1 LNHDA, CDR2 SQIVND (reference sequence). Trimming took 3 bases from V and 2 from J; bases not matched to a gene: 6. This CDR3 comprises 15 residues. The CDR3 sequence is CASSIGTARQETQYF. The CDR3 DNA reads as TGTGCCAGTAGTATCGGGACAGCCCGTCAAGAGACCCAGTACTTC. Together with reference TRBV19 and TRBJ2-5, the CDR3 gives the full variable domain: DGGITQSPKYLFRKEGQNVTLSCEQNLNHDAMYWYRQDPGQGLRLIYYSQIVNDFQKGDIAEGYSVSREKKESFPLTVTSAQKNPTAFYLCASSIGTARQETQYFGPGTRLLVL.

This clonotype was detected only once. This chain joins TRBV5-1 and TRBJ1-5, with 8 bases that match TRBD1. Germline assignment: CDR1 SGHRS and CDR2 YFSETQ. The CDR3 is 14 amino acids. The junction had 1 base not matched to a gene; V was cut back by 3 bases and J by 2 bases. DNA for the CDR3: TGCGCCAGCAGCTCACAGGGGGGCAATCAGCCCCAGCATTTT. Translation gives CASSSQGGNQPQHF. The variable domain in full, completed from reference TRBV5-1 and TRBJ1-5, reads KAGVTQTPRYLIKTRGQQVTLSCSPISGHRSVSWYQQTPGQGLQFLFEYFSETQRNKGNFPGRFSGRQFSNSRSEMNVSTLELGDSALYLCASSSQGGNQPQHFGDGTRLSIL.

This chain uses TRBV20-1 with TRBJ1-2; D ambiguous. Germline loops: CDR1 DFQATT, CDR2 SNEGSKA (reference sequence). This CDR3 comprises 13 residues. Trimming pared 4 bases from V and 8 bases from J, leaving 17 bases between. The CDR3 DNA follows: TGCAGTGCTATAACTAGGGAGTTTGCGGGCTACACCTTC. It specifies CSAITREFAGYTF.

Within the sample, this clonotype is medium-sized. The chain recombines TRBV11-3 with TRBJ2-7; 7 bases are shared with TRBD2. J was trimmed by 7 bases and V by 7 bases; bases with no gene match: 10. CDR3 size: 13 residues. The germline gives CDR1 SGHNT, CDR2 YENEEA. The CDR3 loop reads CASTKRGVEEQYF. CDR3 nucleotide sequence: TGTGCCAGCACCAAACGGGGGGTAGAAGAGCAGTACTTC.

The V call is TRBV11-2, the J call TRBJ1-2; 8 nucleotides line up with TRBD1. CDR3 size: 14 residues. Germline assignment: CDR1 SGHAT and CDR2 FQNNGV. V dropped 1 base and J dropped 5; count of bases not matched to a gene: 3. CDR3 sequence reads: CASSLVHRGYGYTF. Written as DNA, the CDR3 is TGTGCCAGCAGCTTAGTCCACAGGGGGTATGGCTACACCTTC. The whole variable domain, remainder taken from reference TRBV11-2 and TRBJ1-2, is EAGVAQSPRYKIIEKRQSVAFWCNPISGHATLYWYQQILGQGPKLLIQFQNNGVVDDSQLPKDRFSAERLKGVDSTLKIQPAKLEDSAVYLCASSLVHRGYGYTFGSGTRLTVV.

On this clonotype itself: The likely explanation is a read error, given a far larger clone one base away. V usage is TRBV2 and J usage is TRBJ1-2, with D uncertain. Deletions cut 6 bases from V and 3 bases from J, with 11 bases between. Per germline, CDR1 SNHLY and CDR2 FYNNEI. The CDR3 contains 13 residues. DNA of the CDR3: TGTGCCAGCAGCCCAAGTGTGGACTATGGCTACACCTTC. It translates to CASSPSVDYGYTF.

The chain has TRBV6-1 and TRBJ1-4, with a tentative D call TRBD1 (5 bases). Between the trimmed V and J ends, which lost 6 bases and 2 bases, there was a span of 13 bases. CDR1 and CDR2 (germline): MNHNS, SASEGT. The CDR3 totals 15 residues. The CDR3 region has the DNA TGTGCCAGCAGCCGAGAACGGGGGACTAATGAAAAACTGTTTTTT. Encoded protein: CASSRERGTNEKLFF.

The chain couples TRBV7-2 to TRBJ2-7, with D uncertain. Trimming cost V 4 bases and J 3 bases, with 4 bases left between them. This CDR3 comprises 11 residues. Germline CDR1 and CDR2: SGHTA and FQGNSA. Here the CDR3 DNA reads TGTGCCAGCAGCTCTAACTACGAGCAGTACTTC. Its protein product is CASSSNYEQYF. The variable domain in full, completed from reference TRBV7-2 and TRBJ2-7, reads GAGVSQSPSNKVTEKGKDVELRCDPISGHTALYWYRQSLGQGLEFLIYFQGNSAPDKSGLPSDRFSAERTGGSVSTLTIQRTQQEDSAVYLCASSSNYEQYFGPGTRLTVT.

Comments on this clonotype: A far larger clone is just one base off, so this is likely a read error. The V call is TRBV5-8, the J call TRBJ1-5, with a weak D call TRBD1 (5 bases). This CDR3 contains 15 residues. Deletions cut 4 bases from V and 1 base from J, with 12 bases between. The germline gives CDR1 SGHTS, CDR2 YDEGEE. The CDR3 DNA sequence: TGTGCCAGCAGCGAGTGGACACTGAGCAATCAGCCCCAGCATTTT. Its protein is CASSEWTLSNQPQHF.

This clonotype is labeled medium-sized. The CDR3 spells CASNPPPGTSNTGELFF. CDR3 in DNA: TGTGCCAGCAACCCACCCCCCGGGACTTCGAACACCGGGGAGCTGTTTTTT. This sequence joins TRBV6-2 or TRBV6-3 and TRBJ2-2; a weak D match, TRBD2 (6 bases). V lost 7 bases, J lost 0 bases, and 18 bases lay in between. The CDR3 runs 17 residues. Looked up from germline, CDR1 is MNHEY and CDR2 is SVGEGT.

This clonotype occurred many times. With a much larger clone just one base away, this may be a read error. The CDR3 here is CASSRNAGSSHGQYF. The CDR3 nucleotides are TGTGCCAGCAGCCGTAACGCAGGGTCCTCCCACGGGCAGTACTTC. The V gene is TRBV11-3, the J gene TRBJ2-7; perhaps TRBD1 as D (5 bases). The CDR3 consists of 15 residues. The V and J ends lost 5 bases and 9 bases respectively, with 23 bases between them. Germline V lookup: CDR1 SGHNT, CDR2 YENEEA.

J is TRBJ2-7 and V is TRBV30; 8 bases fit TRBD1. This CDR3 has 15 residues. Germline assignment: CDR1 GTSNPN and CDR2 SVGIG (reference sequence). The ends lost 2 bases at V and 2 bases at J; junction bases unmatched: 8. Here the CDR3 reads CAWSRLGQGAYEQYF. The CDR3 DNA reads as TGTGCCTGGAGTAGACTTGGACAGGGCGCCTACGAGCAGTACTTC.

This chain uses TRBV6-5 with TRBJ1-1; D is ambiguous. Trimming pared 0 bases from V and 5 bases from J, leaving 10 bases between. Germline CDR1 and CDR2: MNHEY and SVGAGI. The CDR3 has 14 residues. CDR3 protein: CASSYSGSWTEAFF. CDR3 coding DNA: TGTGCCAGCAGTTACTCGGGAAGCTGGACTGAAGCTTTCTTT.

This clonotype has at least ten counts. CDR3 residues: CSANPRLAVSSYEQYF. The CDR3 region has the DNA TGCAGTGCTAATCCCCGGCTAGCGGTGAGCTCCTACGAGCAGTACTTC. This chain uses TRBV20-1 with TRBJ2-7; TRBD2 aligns across 7 bases. This CDR3 spans 16 amino acids. Germline lookup yields CDR1 DFQATT and CDR2 SNEGSKA (reference sequence). V shed 4 bases, J shed 0 bases, and the junction held 12 bases outside the gene matches.

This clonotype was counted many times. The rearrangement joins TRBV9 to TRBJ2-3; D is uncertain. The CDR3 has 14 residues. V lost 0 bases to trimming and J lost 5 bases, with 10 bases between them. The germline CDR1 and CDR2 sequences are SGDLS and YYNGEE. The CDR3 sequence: CASSVGSLGDTQYF. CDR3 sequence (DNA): TGTGCCAGCAGCGTAGGTTCGCTTGGAGATACGCAGTATTTT. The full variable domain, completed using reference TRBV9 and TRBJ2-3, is DSGVTQTPKHLITATGQRVTLRCSPRSGDLSVYWYQQSLDQGLQFLIQYYNGEERAKGNILERFSAQQFPDLHSELNLSSLELGDSALYFCASSVGSLGDTQYFGPGTRLTVL.

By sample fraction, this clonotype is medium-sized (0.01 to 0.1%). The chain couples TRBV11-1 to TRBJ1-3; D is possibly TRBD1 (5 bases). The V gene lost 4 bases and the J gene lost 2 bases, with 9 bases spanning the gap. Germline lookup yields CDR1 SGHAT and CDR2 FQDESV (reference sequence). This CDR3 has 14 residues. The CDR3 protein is CASSSGRPGNTIYF. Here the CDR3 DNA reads TGTGCCAGCAGCTCAGGGAGACCTGGAAACACCATATATTTT.

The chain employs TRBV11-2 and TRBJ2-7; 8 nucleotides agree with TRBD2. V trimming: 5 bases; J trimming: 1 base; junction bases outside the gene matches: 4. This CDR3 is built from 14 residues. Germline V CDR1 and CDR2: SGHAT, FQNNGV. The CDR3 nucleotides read TGTGCCAGCAGCCCACAGCGGGAGTCCTACGAGCAGTACTTC. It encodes CASSPQRESYEQYF.

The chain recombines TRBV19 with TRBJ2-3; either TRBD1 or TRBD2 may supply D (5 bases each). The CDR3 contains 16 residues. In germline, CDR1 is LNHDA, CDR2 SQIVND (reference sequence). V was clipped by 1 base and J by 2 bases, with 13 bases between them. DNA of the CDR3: TGTGCCAGTAGTATAGTTGGGGGATCTTACACAGATACGCAGTATTTT. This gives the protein CASSIVGGSYTDTQYF.

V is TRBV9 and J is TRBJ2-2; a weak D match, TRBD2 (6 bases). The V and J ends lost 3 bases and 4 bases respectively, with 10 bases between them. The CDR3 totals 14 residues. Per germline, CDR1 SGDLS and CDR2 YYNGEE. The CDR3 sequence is CASSAPGLTGELFF. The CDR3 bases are TGTGCCAGCAGCGCCCCGGGACTCACCGGGGAGCTGTTTTTT.